The present T cell receptor beta chain was sequenced within a study of CD8+CD57+ T cells in acquired aplastic anemia. Study in general: Average DNA yield from sorted CD4+ and CD8+ cells was around 3.2 ug.

Per germline, CDR1 SGHRS and CDR2 YFSETQ. J lost 3 bases, V lost 0 bases, and 9 bases had no gene match. The CDR3 totals 17 residues. Investigators profiled TCR beta VDJ and CDR3 from genomic DNA template. TCRdb reprocessed the reads with MiXCR, giving one entry per CDR3 protein. The data show 150,000 to 200,000 distinct CDR3 sequences, 40% to 60% seen once. Patients picked for sequencing had shown CD8+CD57+ cell expansion detected by flow cytometry. The V gene is TRBV5-1, the J gene TRBJ2-5; 9 bases map to TRBD1. The sequenced sample was sorted CD4+, CD8+, or CD8+CD57+ T cells (not recorded which) from PBMCs. This receptor was taken from a human donor with aplastic anemia. This CDR3 is CASSLGTGGNWKETQYF. The DNA for the CDR3 is TGCGCCAGCAGCTTGGGAACAGGGGGCAACTGGAAAGAGACCCAGTACTTC.